Following are 3 T cell receptor beta chains from one sample sequenced in a study of control samples from healthy donors and cancer patients. Profiling relied on immunoSEQ multiplex PCR, and the TCRdb table lists in-frame clones only, not all of them. The repertoire includes over 200,000 clones, about four fifths of them detected once, and about an eighth sits in the top ten. Sequenced: PBMCs. These TCRs come from a woman aged 60-70 years with lung cancer.

As for this clone: Other DNA sequences of this sample code for an identical CDR3. The chain recombines TRBV7-2 with TRBJ2-4, with 8 positions matching TRBD2. CDR3 length: 16 residues. J was trimmed by 1 base and V by 1 base; bases with no gene match: 3. Germline CDR1 is SGHTA and CDR2 is FQGNSA. The chain's CDR3 is CASSLDGGRAKNIQYF. In nucleotides, the CDR3 is TGTGCCAGCAGCTTAGACGGCGGGAGGGCCAAAAACATTCAGTACTTC.

The rearrangement joins TRBV4-1 to TRBJ2-7; D perhaps matches TRBD1 (6 bases). Germline V gene sequence: CDR1 MGHRA, CDR2 YSYEKL. The CDR3 has 14 amino acids. V lost 4 bases and J lost 3, with 13 bases in between. The CDR3 sequence is CASSRMSQGYEQYF. The DNA for the CDR3 is TGCGCCAGCAGCCGGATGTCACAGGGCTACGAGCAGTACTTC.

CDR3 residues: CASTESNQPQHF. CDR3 bases: TGTGCCAGTACAGAATCCAATCAGCCCCAGCATTTT. The chain links TRBV19 to TRBJ1-5; D not certain. CDR3 length equals 12 residues. V lost 7 bases, J lost 3 bases, and 7 bases lay in between. Germline CDR1 and CDR2: LNHDA and SQIVND (reference sequence).